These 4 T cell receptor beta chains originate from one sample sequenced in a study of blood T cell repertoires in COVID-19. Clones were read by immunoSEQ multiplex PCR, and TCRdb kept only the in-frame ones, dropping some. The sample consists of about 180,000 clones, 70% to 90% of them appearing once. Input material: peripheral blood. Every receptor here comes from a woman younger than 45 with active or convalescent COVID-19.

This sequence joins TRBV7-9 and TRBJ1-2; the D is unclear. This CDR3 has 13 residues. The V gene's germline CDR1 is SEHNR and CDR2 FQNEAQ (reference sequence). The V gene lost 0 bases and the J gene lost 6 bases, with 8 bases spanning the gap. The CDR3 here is CASSLASTDGYTF. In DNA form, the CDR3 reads TGTGCCAGCAGCTTAGCGTCCACTGATGGCTACACCTTC.

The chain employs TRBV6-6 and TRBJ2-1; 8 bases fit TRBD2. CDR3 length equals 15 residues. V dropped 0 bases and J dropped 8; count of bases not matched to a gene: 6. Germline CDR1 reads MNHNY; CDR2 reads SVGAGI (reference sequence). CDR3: CASSYSEAGVYEQFF. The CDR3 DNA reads TGTGCCAGCAGTTACTCTGAAGCGGGAGTGTATGAGCAGTTCTTC.

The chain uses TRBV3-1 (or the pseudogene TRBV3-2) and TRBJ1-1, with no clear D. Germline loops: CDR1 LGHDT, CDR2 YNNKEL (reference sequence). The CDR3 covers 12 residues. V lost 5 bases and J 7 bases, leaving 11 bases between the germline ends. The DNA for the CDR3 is TGTGCCAGCAGCGGCGGCGAGCTTGAAGCTTTCTTT. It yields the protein CASSGGELEAFF.

CDR3 loop: CAWGDIPVVHGYTF. In nucleotides, the CDR3 is TGTGCCTGGGGGGACATCCCTGTTGTACATGGCTACACCTTC. The rearrangement links TRBV30 to TRBJ1-2; D is perhaps TRBD1 (6 bases). CDR1 and CDR2 (germline): GTSNPN, SVGIG (reference sequence). Trimming took off 5 bases at V and 6 bases at J, with 19 bases between the two ends. This CDR3 has 14 amino acids. The variable domain in full, with the rest retrieved from reference TRBV30 and TRBJ1-2, is SQTIHQWPATLVQPVGSPLSLECTVEGTSNPNLYWYRQAAGRGLQLLFYSVGIGQISSEVPQNLSASRPQDRQFILSSKKLLLSDSGFYLCAWGDIPVVHGYTFGSGTRLTVV.